The 20 T cell receptor beta chains below come from one sample, sequenced in a study of T cells in Graves' hyperthyroidism and ophthalmopathy. The source material, RNA transcripts, was used to amplify TCR beta CDR3 regions. First-round RT-PCR of the TCR CDR3 relied on the HTBI primer set. TCRdb independently ran MiXCR on the multiplex PCR reads; one entry per CDR3 protein. The sample records fewer than 450,000 distinct CDR3 sequences, roughly a sixth being singletons. Sequenced material: blood. Receptor source: a woman in her 30s with Graves' hyperthyroidism that later progressed to Graves' ophthalmopathy.

The chain combines TRBV19 with TRBJ2-7; tentatively, D is TRBD1 or TRBD2 (6 bases each). V was clipped by 6 bases and J by 0 bases, with 12 bases between them. The CDR3 contains 14 residues. The germline V gene encodes CDR1 LNHDA and CDR2 SQIVND (reference sequence). The CDR3 sequence: CASRTEGGSYEQYF. CDR3 bases: TGTGCCAGTAGGACAGAGGGGGGCTCCTACGAGCAGTACTTC.

This clonotype was observed many times. The chain uses TRBV20-1 and TRBJ1-3, with 7 bases fitting TRBD1. CDR1 is DFQATT, CDR2 SNEGSKA, per germline (reference sequence). This CDR3 has 13 residues. J lost 2 bases, V lost 5 bases, and 3 bases had no gene match. This CDR3 is CSALQGTGNTIYF. The CDR3 DNA is TGCAGTGCTCTACAGGGGACTGGAAACACCATATATTTT.

This clonotype appeared many times. The chain recombines TRBV29-1 with TRBJ1-1, with D possibly matching TRBD1 (6 bases). The CDR3 covers 13 residues. Germline V gene sequence: CDR1 SQVTM, CDR2 ANQGSEA. V was clipped by 5 bases and J by 1 base, with 11 bases between them. The CDR3 region has the DNA TGCAGCGTTACCGGGACACAGAACACTGAAGCTTTCTTT. Protein: CSVTGTQNTEAFF.

The chain couples TRBV7-3 to TRBJ1-6; TRBD1 aligns across 10 bases. This CDR3 has 14 amino acids. The trim removed 5 bases at V and 11 bases at J, leaving 6 bases unmatched. CDR1 SGHTA and CDR2 FQGTGA come from the germline V gene. Written as DNA, the CDR3 is TGTGCCAGCAGCCTCCGGGACAGGGGTACACCCCTCCACTTT. Its protein is CASSLRDRGTPLHF.

This clonotype was seen at least ten times. This chain uses TRBV6-1 with TRBJ2-7; TRBD2 matches at 7 bases. Germline assignment: CDR1 MNHNS and CDR2 SASEGT. The length of the CDR3 is 14 residues. J lost 2 bases, V lost 7 bases, and 8 bases had no gene match. The CDR3 loop reads CASTPRSGTYEQYF. CDR3 nucleotides: TGTGCCAGCACGCCCCGAAGCGGGACCTACGAGCAGTACTTC.

This clonotype was seen ten or more times. V and J are TRBV28 and TRBJ2-6; D call uncertain. CDR1 and CDR2 from the germline V gene are MDHEN and SYDVKM. CDR3 length: 15 residues. The V end was cut by 4 bases, the J end by 3 bases, with 10 bases between. The CDR3, as DNA: TGTGCCAGCAGTTCCCCGATAGATGGGGCCAACGTCCTGACTTTC. Its translation is CASSSPIDGANVLTF.

This clonotype was detected ten times or more. The chain joins TRBV10-3 to TRBJ2-5; 9 bases are shared with TRBD2. Germline assignment: CDR1 ENHRY and CDR2 SYGVKD. CDR3 length: 14 amino acids. The V and J ends lost 5 bases and 4 bases, in that order; junction bases with no gene match: 5. Written as DNA, the CDR3 is TGTGCCATCAGTAAAACTAGCGGGCGAGAGACCCAGTACTTC. Translating it yields CAISKTSGRETQYF.

The chain carries TRBV5-1 and TRBJ1-2, with no clear D. Trimming shortened V by 3 bases and J by 8 bases, and 17 bases separated the two germline ends. The CDR3 is 14 residues long. CDR1 is SGHRS and CDR2 is YFSETQ in the germline V gene. CDR3: CASSYQRGVDGYTF. CDR3 DNA sequence: TGCGCCAGCAGCTACCAGCGTGGGGTAGACGGCTACACCTTC.

V is TRBV5-1 and J is TRBJ1-2; 7 bases are a match to TRBD1. Germline-derived CDR1 and CDR2 are SGHRS and YFSETQ. The CDR3 extends over 15 amino acids. The V segment lost 4 bases and the J segment 5 bases; nucleotides outside the gene matches: 11. CDR3 loop: CASSQGHGTVYGYTF. DNA for the CDR3: TGCGCCAGCAGCCAAGGACACGGGACAGTATATGGCTACACCTTC.

In its sample, this clonotype was seen many times. The chain recombines TRBV28 with TRBJ1-2; D is unclear. Looked up from germline, CDR1 is MDHEN and CDR2 is SYDVKM. V lost 9 bases and J lost 1, with 15 bases in between. CDR3 size: 14 residues. The CDR3, as DNA: TGTGCCAGTCAACGGACCGACCTTAACTATGGCTACACCTTC. Translating it yields CASQRTDLNYGYTF.

The CDR3 loop reads CASSRSVHYEQYF. In DNA, the CDR3 is TGCGCCAGCAGCCGAAGTGTCCACTACGAGCAGTACTTC. The chain couples TRBV4-1 to TRBJ2-7; no reliable D call. In germline, CDR1 is MGHRA, CDR2 YSYEKL. There are 13 residues in the CDR3. V dropped 4 bases and J dropped 3 bases, with 10 bases sitting between them.

This clonotype has at least ten counts. The rearrangement joins TRBV5-1 to TRBJ1-5; a weak D match, TRBD1 (5 bases). The germline V gene encodes CDR1 SGHRS and CDR2 YFSETQ. V was trimmed by 0 bases and J by 7 bases, leaving 11 bases between them. This CDR3 has 14 amino acids. DNA for the CDR3: TGCGCCAGCAGCTTGGAGAGGGGAGGACAGCCCCAGCATTTT. Translated: CASSLERGGQPQHF.

The gene calls are TRBV28 and TRBJ1-2; D call uncertain. Germline V gene lookup returns CDR1 MDHEN and CDR2 SYDVKM. Trimming removed 6 bases from V and 0 bases from J, with 8 bases in between. CDR3 size: 13 residues. The CDR3 loop reads CASRSSANYGYTF. The CDR3 DNA sequence: TGTGCCAGCAGAAGTTCAGCTAACTATGGCTACACCTTC.

This clonotype was detected many times. The chain is built from TRBV28 and TRBJ2-3; the match to TRBD2 covers 7 bases. This CDR3 has 15 residues. The ends lost 4 bases at V and 3 bases at J; junction bases unmatched: 7. Germline assignment: CDR1 MDHEN and CDR2 SYDVKM. CDR3 coding DNA: TGTGCCAGCAGTTCCCGTCCGGGACTAACAGATACGCAGTATTTT. Translation: CASSSRPGLTDTQYF. The full variable domain, its missing parts supplied by reference TRBV28 and TRBJ2-3, is DVKVTQSSRYLVKRTGEKVFLECVQDMDHENMFWYRQDPGLGLRLIYFSYDVKMKEKGDIPEGYSVSREKKERFSLILESASTNQTSMYLCASSSRPGLTDTQYFGPGTRLTVL.

CDR3 in DNA: TGTGCCAGCTCCGACGGGACAGGGGGCACCGGGGAGCTGTTTTTT. As protein: CASSDGTGGTGELFF. The V and J genes are TRBV18 and TRBJ2-2; 11 positions agree with TRBD1. Looked up from germline, CDR1 is KGHSH and CDR2 is LQKENI. After removal of 6 bases from V and 4 bases from J, the junction contained 4 bases not matched to a gene. This CDR3 is built from 15 residues. Filled out from reference TRBV18 and TRBJ2-2, the complete variable domain reads NAGVMQNPRHLVRRRGQEARLRCSPMKGHSHVYWYRQLPEEGLKFMVYLQKENIIDESGMPKERFSAEFPKEGPSILRIQQVVRGDSAAYFCASSDGTGGTGELFFGEGSRLTVL.

The sample holds many counts of this clonotype. The gene calls are TRBV29-1 and TRBJ1-5; the D gene is possibly TRBD1 (6 bases). This CDR3 region has 13 residues. Germline values: CDR1 SQVTM, CDR2 ANQGSEA. Trimming cost V 1 base and J 4 bases, with 8 bases left between them. The CDR3 bases are TGCAGCGTTGAAGTAGACAGGAATCAGCCCCAGCATTTT. Translating gives CSVEVDRNQPQHF.

This clonotype has just a few counts. The chain recombines TRBV7-9 with TRBJ2-3; 10 positions match TRBD2. The CDR3 has 16 amino acids. CDR1 is SEHNR, CDR2 FQNEAQ, per germline (reference sequence). The V segment lost 2 bases and the J segment 2 bases; nucleotides outside the gene matches: 4. Here the CDR3 reads CASSLRTSGATDTQYF. DNA of the CDR3: TGTGCCAGCAGCTTAAGGACTAGCGGAGCCACAGATACGCAGTATTTT.

This clonotype was seen a few times. J is TRBJ2-7 and V is TRBV6-1, with 7 bases that match TRBD1. The V segment lost 7 bases and the J segment 4 bases; nucleotides outside the gene matches: 13. The germline V gene has CDR1 MNHNS and CDR2 SASEGT. CDR3 length: 15 amino acids. The CDR3 region is CASTPPTGPQYEQYF. In DNA, the CDR3 is TGTGCCAGCACCCCGCCGACAGGGCCGCAATACGAGCAGTACTTC.

The V call is TRBV7-9, the J call TRBJ2-1, with 10 bases that match TRBD2. CDR1 SEHNR and CDR2 FQNEAQ come from the germline V gene (reference sequence). The CDR3 has 18 amino acids. Germline trimming cut 5 bases from V and 8 bases from J; bases unmatched to any gene: 18. This CDR3 reads CASSPTSGSGRLRHEQFF. The CDR3 region has the DNA TGTGCCAGCAGCCCGACAAGCGGTAGCGGGAGGCTCCGGCATGAGCAGTTCTTC.

The V and J genes are TRBV5-1 and TRBJ2-2, with 8 bases that match TRBD1. Germline values: CDR1 SGHRS, CDR2 YFSETQ. The length of the CDR3 is 15 residues. After removal of 4 bases from V and 5 bases from J, the junction contained 7 bases not matched to a gene. The CDR3 sequence is CASSVLRTGTGELFF. CDR3 bases: TGCGCCAGCAGCGTATTAAGGACAGGGACCGGGGAGCTGTTTTTT.